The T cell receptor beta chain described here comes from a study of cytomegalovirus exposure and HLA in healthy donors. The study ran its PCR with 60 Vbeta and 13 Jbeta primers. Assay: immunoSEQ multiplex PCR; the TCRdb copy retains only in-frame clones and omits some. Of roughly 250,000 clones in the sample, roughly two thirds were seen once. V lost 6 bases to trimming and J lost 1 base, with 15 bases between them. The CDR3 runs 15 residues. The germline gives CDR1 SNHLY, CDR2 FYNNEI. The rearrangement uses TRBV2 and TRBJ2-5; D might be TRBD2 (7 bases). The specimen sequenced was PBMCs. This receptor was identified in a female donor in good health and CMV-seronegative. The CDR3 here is CASSGGQGPQETQYF. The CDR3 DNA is TGTGCCAGCAGCGGGGGGCAGGGGCCCCAAGAGACCCAGTACTTC.